The rows below give T cell receptor beta chains drawn from one sample of a study of radiotherapy plus CTLA-4 blockade in lung cancer. Method: immunoSEQ multiplex PCR; TCRdb's copy keeps in-frame clones and lacks some. Among about 59,000 clones listed, about 72% were seen once. Sequencing used peripheral blood, obtained from a patient treated with radiotherapy plus ipilimumab. These receptors were taken from a human donor with non-small cell lung cancer who had a complete response to radiotherapy plus ipilimumab. Both conserved end residues are part of each CDR3. D genes are given only for firm matches. Some rows have no size entry. The others give once, few or many, or a class for an expanded clone.

v_call,clone_size,j_call,d_call,cdr3_nt,cdr3_aa
TRBV5-6,NA,TRBJ2-1,TRBD2,TGTGCCAGCAGCGCCGCCTCTAGCGGCCAGCAGTTCTTC,CASSAASSGQQFF
TRBV27,NA,TRBJ2-1,NA,TGTGCCAGCAGCAAGTCACACCCCTCCTACAGTGAGCAGTTCTTC,CASSKSHPSYSEQFF
TRBV18,NA,TRBJ2-2,NA,TGTGCCAGCTCACCCGGGGTCTCTACAACCACGAACACCGGGGAGCTGTTTTTT,CASSPGVSTTTNTGELFF
TRBV6-1,NA,TRBJ1-2,TRBD1,TGTGCCACCATCAAGACAGGGGACTATGGCTACACCTTC,CATIKTGDYGYTF
TRBV21-1,NA,TRBJ2-7,NA,TGTGCCAGCAGCAATGCCGGGACAGAAACAAAAGACCCGTACTTC,CASSNAGTETKDPYF
TRBV19,NA,TRBJ2-2,TRBD1,TGTGCCAGTAGTAGCGGACAGGGCACCGGGGAGCTGTTTTTT,CASSSGQGTGELFF
TRBV29-1,NA,TRBJ2-3,TRBD2,TGCAGCGTCCACGGGGGGGCGATAACCACAGATACGCAGTATTTT,CSVHGGAITTDTQYF
TRBV25-1,NA,TRBJ1-2,TRBD1,TGTGCCAGCGCGGGACAGGGCCGGGGTAGCTATGGCTACACCTTC,CASAGQGRGSYGYTF
TRBV5-4,NA,TRBJ1-6,NA,TGTGCCAGCAGCTTGTTTAACTCCTATAATTCACCCCTCCACTTT,CASSLFNSYNSPLHF
TRBV29-1,NA,TRBJ2-1,NA,TGCAGCGCCCCGCGGAGGCAGGGGGAGCAGTTCTTC,CSAPRRQGEQFF
TRBV7-2,NA,TRBJ1-6,TRBD1,TGTGCCAGCACACGACAGGGACAAAATTCCCCCCTCCACTTT,CASTRQGQNSPLHF
TRBV7-2,once,TRBJ2-7,NA,TGTGCCAGCAGCTCCAGGCGCTACGAGCAGTACTTC,CASSSRRYEQYF
TRBV6-6,NA,TRBJ1-2,TRBD1,TGTGCCAGCAGCCCCTACAGGGGGCGCGGCTATGGCTACACCTTC,CASSPYRGRGYGYTF
TRBV5-6,NA,TRBJ1-1,TRBD1,TGTGCCAGCAGCTTGATACAGGGGGGAGTCACTGAAGCTTTCTTT,CASSLIQGGVTEAFF
TRBV7-2,NA,TRBJ1-6,NA,TGTGCCAGCAGCTTAGGCCAGAATCATAATTCACCCCTCCACTTT,CASSLGQNHNSPLHF
TRBV5-6,NA,TRBJ2-3,NA,TGTGCCAGCAGCTTGCCCGGCCGGGGGAGATTCGATACGCAGTATTTT,CASSLPGRGRFDTQYF